The text below deals with one TCR beta chain. The sample comes from a study of T-cell memory formation after mild COVID-19. V lost 6 bases and J lost 2; bases outside the gene matches: 3. Germline CDR1 reads MNHEY; CDR2 reads SMNVEV (reference sequence). This CDR3 has 14 residues. TCRdb reprocessed the 5' RACE reads with MiXCR, giving one entry per CDR3 protein. The sample shows roughly 150,000 distinct CDR3 sequences, roughly 13% of them seen only once. The receptor was isolated from an adult woman who had mild COVID-19 (a few samples of this study predate the infection). Cell type and time point are not known. The J gene is TRBJ2-7, the V gene TRBV27, with 11 positions matching TRBD2. Sequencing input: PBMCs or a T cell subset sorted from them (not recorded which). The CDR3 region has the DNA TGTGCCAGCAGGCTAGCGGGAGGAACCTACGAGCAGTACTTC. The encoded protein is CASRLAGGTYEQYF.